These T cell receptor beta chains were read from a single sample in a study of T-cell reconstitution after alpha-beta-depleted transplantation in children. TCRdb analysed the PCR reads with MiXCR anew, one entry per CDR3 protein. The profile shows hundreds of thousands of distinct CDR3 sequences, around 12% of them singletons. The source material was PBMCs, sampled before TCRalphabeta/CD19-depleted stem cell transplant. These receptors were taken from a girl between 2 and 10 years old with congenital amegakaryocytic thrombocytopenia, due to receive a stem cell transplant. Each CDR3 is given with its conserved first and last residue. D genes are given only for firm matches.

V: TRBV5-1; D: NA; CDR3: CASSSVLNTEAFF
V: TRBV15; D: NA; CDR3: CATSRPLGRSYNEQFF
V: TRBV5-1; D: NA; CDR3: CASSPRQAMNTEAFF
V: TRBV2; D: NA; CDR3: CASRENREYGYTF
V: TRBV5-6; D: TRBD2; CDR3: CASSLIDSGLYNEQFF
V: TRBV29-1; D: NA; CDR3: CSVEGGAFTEAFF
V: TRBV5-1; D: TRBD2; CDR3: CASSLAGGTSGIHEQFF
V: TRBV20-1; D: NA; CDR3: CSARVPLASGEQYF
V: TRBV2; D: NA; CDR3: CASSENGGSYEQYF
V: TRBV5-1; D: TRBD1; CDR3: CASSLALSGTGGNNEQFF
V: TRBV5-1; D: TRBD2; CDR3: CASSLGLAAQPSEFF
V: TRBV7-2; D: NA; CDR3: CASSLEVAVYNEQFF
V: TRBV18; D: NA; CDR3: CASSPRQGKSSGNTIYF
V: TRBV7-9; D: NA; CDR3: CASSRPPWGEQYF
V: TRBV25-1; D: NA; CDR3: CASSEFMVRGSSNQPQHF
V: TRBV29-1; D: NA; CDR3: CSAEQYLHQETQYF